This entry lists 8 T cell receptor beta chains sequenced from one sample in a study of blood T cell repertoires in COVID-19. Here immunoSEQ multiplex PCR was the method, and the copy in TCRdb shows in-frame clones only, minus some. This sample has some 320,000 clones, with 65% to 90% found just once. The sequencing input was peripheral blood. The receptors stem from a human donor in a cohort sampled during active COVID-19.

The rearrangement joins TRBV3-1 (or the pseudogene TRBV3-2) to TRBJ2-2, with D hard to call. Per the germline V gene, CDR1 is LGHDT and CDR2 is YNNKEL (reference sequence). V was shortened by 0 bases and J by 2 bases, with 4 bases between the two germline ends. The CDR3 runs 14 residues. The CDR3 protein is CASSQELNTGELFF. CDR3 coding DNA: TGTGCCAGCAGCCAAGAACTAAACACCGGGGAGCTGTTTTTT.

This sequence joins TRBV7-3 and TRBJ1-1, with D perhaps TRBD1 (6 bases). The V and J ends lost 0 bases and 1 base respectively, with 9 bases between them. Germline V gene data show CDR1 as SGHTA and CDR2 as FQGTGA. The CDR3 is 15 residues long. The CDR3: CASSLTPTGNTEAFF. As DNA, the CDR3 is TGTGCCAGCAGCTTAACGCCGACAGGGAACACTGAAGCTTTCTTT. Supplemented by reference TRBV7-3 and TRBJ1-1, the full variable domain reads GAGVSQTPSNKVTEKGKYVELRCDPISGHTALYWYRQSLGQGPEFLIYFQGTGAADDSGLPNDRFFAVRPEGSVSTLKIQRTERGDSAVYLCASSLTPTGNTEAFFGQGTRLTVV.

The chain has TRBV5-1 and TRBJ1-2; D remains ambiguous. The CDR3 runs 14 residues. Germline V gives CDR1 SGHRS, CDR2 YFSETQ. Trimming removed 7 bases from V and 7 bases from J, with 20 bases in between. The CDR3 is CASRRPEQERGYTF. The CDR3 bases are TGCGCCAGCCGGAGACCCGAACAAGAGCGTGGCTACACCTTC.

In nucleotides, the CDR3 is TGTGCCAGCAGGGCACAGGGGGTGGGTCAGCCCCAGCATTTT. Amino acids: CASRAQGVGQPQHF. The J gene is TRBJ1-5, the V gene TRBV6-5; 8 nucleotides agree with TRBD1. The V segment lost 6 bases and the J segment 6 bases; nucleotides outside the gene matches: 7. This CDR3 comprises 14 residues. Germline V lookup: CDR1 MNHEY, CDR2 SVGAGI.

The chain uses TRBV5-1 and TRBJ2-7; D not resolved. Trimming removed 1 base at V and 4 bases at J, with 6 bases between. The CDR3 sequence is 12 residues long. In germline, CDR1 is SGHRS, CDR2 YFSETQ. The CDR3 reads CASSLRGYEQYF. Written as DNA, the CDR3 is TGCGCCAGCAGCTTGAGAGGTTACGAGCAGTACTTC.

The chain recombines TRBV6-5 with TRBJ2-1; 7 bases line up with TRBD1. V was pared by 5 bases and J by 7 bases, with 2 bases of the junction left unmatched. The CDR3 spans 12 residues. Germline loops: CDR1 MNHEY, CDR2 SVGAGI. CDR3 protein: CASSIQGNEQFF. CDR3 nucleotides: TGTGCCAGCAGTATACAGGGGAATGAGCAGTTCTTC.

This sequence joins TRBV10-3 and TRBJ1-2, with D maybe TRBD1 (6 bases). The V end was cut by 6 bases, the J end by 0 bases, with 17 bases between. The CDR3 totals 16 residues. Germline loops: CDR1 ENHRY, CDR2 SYGVKD. The CDR3 DNA reads as TGTGCCATCAGCGACAGGAGAGGAGACCCTAACTATGGCTACACCTTC. Translating gives CAISDRRGDPNYGYTF.

The V gene is TRBV19, the J gene TRBJ2-6, with 7 bases aligning to TRBD1. The germline CDR1 and CDR2 sequences are LNHDA and SQIVND (reference sequence). V shed 8 bases and J 2 bases; nucleotides not matched to a gene: 6. The CDR3 spans 15 residues. Here the CDR3 DNA reads TGTGCCAGTTCTGACAGGGTGGCTGGGGCCAACGTCCTGACTTTC. It translates to CASSDRVAGANVLTF. The full variable domain, completed using reference TRBV19 and TRBJ2-6, is DGGITQSPKYLFRKEGQNVTLSCEQNLNHDAMYWYRQDPGQGLRLIYYSQIVNDFQKGDIAEGYSVSREKKESFPLTVTSAQKNPTAFYLCASSDRVAGANVLTFGAGSRLTVL.